Here is one T cell receptor beta chain with its context. Which antigen it targets is not known. Base-call qualities are not available, and no considerably larger clone is one nucleotide away. Sequences SGHTA (CDR1) and FQGNSA (CDR2) are obtained from the germline V gene. Trimming takes 0 bases from V and 7 bases from J, and the germline ends sit 9 bases apart. From cysteine to phenylalanine, the CDR3 is 14 amino acids long. The only DNA kept is the CDR3, 42 bases in frame from the first base. The donors were healthy, HIV-negative adults with no recently reported acute infections or vaccinations. Every donor was a Caucasian adult living in Nashville, Tennessee, USA. CD4+ T cells were enriched through magnetic negative selection, after which naive cells were positively selected on CD45RA and the remaining negative fraction served as the memory subset. Blood was obtained by leukapheresis, after which PBMCs were separated by Ficoll-Histopaque density gradient centrifugation and cryopreserved in liquid nitrogen vapor phase. Purity and quantity of every magnetically sorted T cell population were checked by analytical flow cytometry. From each sorted fraction, genomic DNA was isolated and quantified by UV absorbance on a Nanodrop 2000c.

Using the deep immunoSEQ assay, multiplex PCR amplified TCR CDR3 regions from genomic DNA. Extracted genomic DNA from each cell subset was spread evenly across all wells of several immunoSEQ 96-well plates, with each plate serving as a replicate. For sorted subsets, each replicate PCR was loaded with around 200 ng genomic DNA, equivalent to roughly 30,000 T cell genomes. Purified libraries were quantified with a Qubit 3.0 fluorometer, sized on a Bioanalyzer 2100, and re-quantified with the KAPA Library Quantification kit. Every immunoSEQ 96-well plate was sequenced on a separate single-read 150-cycle Illumina NextSeq 550 flow cell. In the authors' own workflow: The immunoSEQ output contained only junctional sequences without quality scores, so filtering could not match that applied to full-length reads. Sequences were annotated with PyIR, a Python wrapper for IgBLAST v1.9, using IMGT germline references to assign V/J genes and CDR3. Reads with weak V/J assignments (E-value above 1e-6), missing CDR3, stop codons, out-of-frame junctions, or ambiguous translated residues were removed. V3J clonotypes were defined by identical inferred V gene, J gene, and CDR3 amino acid sequence. To compute the percentage overlap between repertoires, the number of shared unique clonotypes was divided by the size of the smaller repertoire. Richness of each repertoire was evaluated using RTK rarefaction, the Chao1 estimator, and Recon v2.1 estimates of unobserved clonotypes. OLGA was used to compute generation probabilities for all TCRbeta clonotypes that the gDNA method yielded from several donors. The table comes from immuneACCESS by way of TCRdb, which keeps in-frame sequences with V and J called. Part of the clones is missing from these tables; in studies checked, under half for an unresolved V gene and the rest for unknown reasons. V and J calls plus clone size are reproduced from that table; the DNA served to infer D and trimming. Across this sample there are under 2,500,000 clones, with 90% to 97% seen only once. The ten most abundant clones make up approximately 0.13% of the sample.

This record comes from a study of shared clonotypes between healthy human individuals (dated by TCRdb to between 2020 and 2021). Regarding the complete study: A few men and a couple of women, aged 18 to 49 years, made up the cohort. Leukapheresis yielded between about 0.85 and 9 billion PBMCs per donor. Libraries were prepared and TCR repertoires were sequenced by different laboratories using diverse techniques, in order to increase sequencing depth and limit assay-specific biases. To estimate repertoire size and how much clonotype sharing occurs between individuals, the study deeply sequenced the blood TCR repertoires of roughly 5 healthy adults. Per donor, three plates each were used for CD4 naive and CD4 memory, two for CD8 naive, and one for CD8 memory.

On the study overall, not on this receptor specifically: Only blood was sampled, and tissue TCR repertoires likely differ from those in blood. Based on pairwise subsampling, the degree of clonotype sharing among donors was expected to be affected by sequencing depth. Higher generation probabilities were observed for clonotypes shared by all four sorted-subset donors than for non-shared clonotypes. Naive subsets generally had larger estimated clonotype richness than memory subsets. About 5% of naive CD4, roughly 3.5% of naive CD8, roughly 2.4% of memory CD4, and roughly 0.4% of memory CD8 clonotypes were shared across a handful of donors. Rarefaction of sorted-subset datasets indicated incomplete sequencing despite the large sequencing depth. Because the study included only a small number of donors, the genetic and exposure-history diversity represented was limited.

The chain is made from TRBV7-2 and TRBJ1-4; too little of a D gene remains to name it. The material sequenced was naive CD4+ T cells sorted from blood. The cell subset or site label on this specimen signifies: CD45RA+ positively selected. The clonotype was recovered from a man aged 18 to 35 in good health. The CDR3 here reads CASSLAGSSEKLFF. Read as DNA, the sequence is TGTGCCAGCAGCTTAGCGGGTAGTAGTGAAAAACTGTTTTTT.